Reported below is one T cell receptor beta chain. The assay was immunoSEQ multiplex PCR, and TCRdb's table has in-frame clones only and misses some. The table records 70,000 or so clones, 70% to 90% of them present only once. The record originates from a study of OX40 agonist ivuxolimab in advanced cancers. CDR1 SQVTM and CDR2 ANQGSEA come from the germline V gene. V was shortened by 7 bases and J by 9 bases, with 22 bases between the two germline ends. The CDR3 runs to 13 residues. Sequences were derived from CD4+ or CD8+ T cells sorted from blood, sampled in a trial of the OX40 agonist ivuxolimab. The chain is built from TRBV29-1 and TRBJ2-7, with D possibly TRBD1 on 7 matching bases. The TCR comes from an adult with an advanced solid tumor such as melanoma, head and neck, liver or kidney cancer. The CDR3, as DNA: TGCAGCGCTGGAGGGGGCCCGGGACAGCGGCAGTACTTC. Amino acid sequence: CSAGGGPGQRQYF.